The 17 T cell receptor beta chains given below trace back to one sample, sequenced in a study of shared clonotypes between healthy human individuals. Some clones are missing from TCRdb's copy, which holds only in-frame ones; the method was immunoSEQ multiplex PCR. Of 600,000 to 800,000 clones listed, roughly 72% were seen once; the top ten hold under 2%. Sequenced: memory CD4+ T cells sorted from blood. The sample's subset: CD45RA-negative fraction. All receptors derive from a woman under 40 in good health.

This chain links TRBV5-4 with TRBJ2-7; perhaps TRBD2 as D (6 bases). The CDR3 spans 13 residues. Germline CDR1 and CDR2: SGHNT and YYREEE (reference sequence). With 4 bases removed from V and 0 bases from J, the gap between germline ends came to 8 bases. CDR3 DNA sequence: TGTGCCAGCAGCCAGGGAGGCTCCTACGAGCAGTACTTC. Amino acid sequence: CASSQGGSYEQYF. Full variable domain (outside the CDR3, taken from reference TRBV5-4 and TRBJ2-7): ETGVTQSPTHLIKTRGQQVTLRCSSQSGHNTVSWYQQALGQGPQFIFQYYREEENGRGNFPPRFSGLQFPNYSSELNVNALELDDSALYLCASSQGGSYEQYFGPGTRLTVT.

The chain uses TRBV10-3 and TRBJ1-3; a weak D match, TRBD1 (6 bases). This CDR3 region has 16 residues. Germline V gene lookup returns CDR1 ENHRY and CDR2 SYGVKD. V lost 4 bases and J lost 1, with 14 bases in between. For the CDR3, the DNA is TGTGCCATCAGTGGAGGGACACGCTTTTCTGGAAACACCATATATTTT. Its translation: CAISGGTRFSGNTIYF.

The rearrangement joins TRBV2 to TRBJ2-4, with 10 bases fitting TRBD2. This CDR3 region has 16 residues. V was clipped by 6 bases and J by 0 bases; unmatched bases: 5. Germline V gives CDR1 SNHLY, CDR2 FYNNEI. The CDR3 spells CASRELAGTAKNIQYF. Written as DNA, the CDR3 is TGTGCCAGCAGGGAACTAGCGGGAACAGCCAAAAACATTCAGTACTTC. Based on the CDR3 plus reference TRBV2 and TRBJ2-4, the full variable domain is EPEVTQTPSHQVTQMGQEVILRCVPISNHLYFYWYRQILGQKVEFLVSFYNNEISEKSEIFDDQFSVERPDGSNFTLKIRSTKLEDSAMYFCASRELAGTAKNIQYFGAGTRLSVL.

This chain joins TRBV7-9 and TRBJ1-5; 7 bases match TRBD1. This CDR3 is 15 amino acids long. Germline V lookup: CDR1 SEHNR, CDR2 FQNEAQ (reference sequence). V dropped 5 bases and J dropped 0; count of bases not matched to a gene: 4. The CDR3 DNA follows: TGTGCCAGCAGCAAGGGGGCCAATAGCAATCAGCCCCAGCATTTT. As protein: CASSKGANSNQPQHF. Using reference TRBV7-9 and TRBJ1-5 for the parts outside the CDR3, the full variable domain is DTGVSQNPRHKITKRGQNVTFRCDPISEHNRLYWYRQTLGQGPEFLTYFQNEAQLEKSRLLSDRFSAERPKGSFSTLEIQRTEQGDSAMYLCASSKGANSNQPQHFGDGTRLSIL.

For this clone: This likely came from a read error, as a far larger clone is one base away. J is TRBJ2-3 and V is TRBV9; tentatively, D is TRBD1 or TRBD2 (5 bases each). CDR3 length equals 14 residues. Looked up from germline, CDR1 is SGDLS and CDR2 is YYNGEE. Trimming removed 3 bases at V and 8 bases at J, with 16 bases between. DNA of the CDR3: TGTGCCAGCAGCGCCCGGGGCGGGCTTCGTACGCAGTATTTT. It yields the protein CASSARGGLRTQYF. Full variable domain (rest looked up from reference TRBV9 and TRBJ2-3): DSGVTQTPKHLITATGQRVTLRCSPRSGDLSVYWYQQSLDQGLQFLIQYYNGEERAKGNILERFSAQQFPDLHSELNLSSLELGDSALYFCASSARGGLRTQYFGPGTRLTVL.

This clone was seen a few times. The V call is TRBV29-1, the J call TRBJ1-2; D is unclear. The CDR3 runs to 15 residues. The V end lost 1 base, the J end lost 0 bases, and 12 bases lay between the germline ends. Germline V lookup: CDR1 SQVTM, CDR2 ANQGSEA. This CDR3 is CSVEGGRKTNYGYTF. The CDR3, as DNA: TGCAGCGTTGAAGGCGGGCGGAAGACTAACTATGGCTACACCTTC. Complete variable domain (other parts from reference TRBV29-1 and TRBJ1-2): SAVISQKPSRDICQRGTSLTIQCQVDSQVTMMFWYRQQPGQSLTLIATANQGSEATYESGFVIDKFPISRPNLTFSTLTVSNMSPEDSSIYLCSVEGGRKTNYGYTFGSGTRLTVV.

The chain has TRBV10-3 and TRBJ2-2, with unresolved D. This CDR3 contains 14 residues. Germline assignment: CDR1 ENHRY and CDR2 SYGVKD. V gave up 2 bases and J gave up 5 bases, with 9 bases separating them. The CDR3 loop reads CAISEISGTGELFF. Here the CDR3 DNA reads TGTGCCATCAGTGAGATAAGTGGGACCGGGGAGCTGTTTTTT.

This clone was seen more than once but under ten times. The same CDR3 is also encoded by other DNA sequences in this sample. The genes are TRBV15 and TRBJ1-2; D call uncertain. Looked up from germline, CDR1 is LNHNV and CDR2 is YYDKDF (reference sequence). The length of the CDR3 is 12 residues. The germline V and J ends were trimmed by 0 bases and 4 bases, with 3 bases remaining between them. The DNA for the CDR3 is TGTGCCACCAGCAGAGACCTCTATGGCTACACCTTC. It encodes CATSRDLYGYTF.

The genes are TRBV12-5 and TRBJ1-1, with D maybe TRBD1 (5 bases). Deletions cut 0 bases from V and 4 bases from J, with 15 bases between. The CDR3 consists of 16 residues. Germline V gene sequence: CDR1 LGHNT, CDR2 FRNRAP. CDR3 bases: TGTGCTAGTGGTTTGGTACTTGGGTCCGGGGCCACTGAAGCTTTCTTT. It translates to CASGLVLGSGATEAFF.

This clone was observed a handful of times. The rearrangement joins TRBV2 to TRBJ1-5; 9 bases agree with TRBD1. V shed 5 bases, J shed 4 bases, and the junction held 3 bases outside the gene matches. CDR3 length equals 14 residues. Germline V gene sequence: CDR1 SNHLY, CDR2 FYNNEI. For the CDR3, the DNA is TGTGCCAGCAGTCCGGACAGGGGTAATCAGCCCCAGCATTTT. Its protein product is CASSPDRGNQPQHF. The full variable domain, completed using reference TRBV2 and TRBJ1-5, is EPEVTQTPSHQVTQMGQEVILRCVPISNHLYFYWYRQILGQKVEFLVSFYNNEISEKSEIFDDQFSVERPDGSNFTLKIRSTKLEDSAMYFCASSPDRGNQPQHFGDGTRLSIL.

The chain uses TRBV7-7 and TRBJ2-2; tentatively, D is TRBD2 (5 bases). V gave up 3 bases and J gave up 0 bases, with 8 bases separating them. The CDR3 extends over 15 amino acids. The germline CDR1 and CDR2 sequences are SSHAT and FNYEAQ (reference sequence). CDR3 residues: CASSFAGANTGELFF. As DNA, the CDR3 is TGTGCCAGCAGCTTCGCCGGGGCGAACACCGGGGAGCTGTTTTTT.

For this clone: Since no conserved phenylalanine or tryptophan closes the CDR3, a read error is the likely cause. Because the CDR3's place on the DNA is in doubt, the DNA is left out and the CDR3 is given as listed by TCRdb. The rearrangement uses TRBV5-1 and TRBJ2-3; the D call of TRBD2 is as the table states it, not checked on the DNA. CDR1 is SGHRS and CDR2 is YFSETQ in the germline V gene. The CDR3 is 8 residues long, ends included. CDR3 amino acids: CASSRTPR.

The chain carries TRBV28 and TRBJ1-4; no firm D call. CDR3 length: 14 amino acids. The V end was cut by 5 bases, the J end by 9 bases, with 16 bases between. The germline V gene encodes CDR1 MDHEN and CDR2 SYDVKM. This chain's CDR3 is CASSPPPREKKLFF. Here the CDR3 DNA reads TGTGCCAGCAGTCCCCCCCCAAGAGAGAAAAAACTGTTTTTT.

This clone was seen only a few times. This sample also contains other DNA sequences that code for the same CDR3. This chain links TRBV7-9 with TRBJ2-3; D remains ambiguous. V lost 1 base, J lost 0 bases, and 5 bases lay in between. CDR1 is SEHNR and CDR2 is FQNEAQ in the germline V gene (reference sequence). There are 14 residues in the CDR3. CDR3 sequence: CASSLGLSTDTQYF. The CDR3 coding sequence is TGTGCCAGCAGCTTAGGACTTAGCACAGATACGCAGTATTTT.

The CDR3 reads CASSLVVGSADTQYF. The CDR3 bases are TGTGCCAGCAGCTTAGTCGTGGGTTCGGCGGATACGCAGTATTTT. This chain connects TRBV7-2 to TRBJ2-3; D not certain. V dropped 1 base and J dropped 6 bases, with 14 bases sitting between them. Germline assignment: CDR1 SGHTA and CDR2 FQGNSA. CDR3 length equals 15 residues.

CDR3 nucleotide sequence: TGTGCCAGCAGGTCCAGAACCGACAGGAATAGCAATCAGCCCCAGCATTTT. Its translation is CASRSRTDRNSNQPQHF. The chain carries TRBV27 and TRBJ1-5, with D possibly TRBD1 on 6 matching bases. The V and J ends lost 6 bases and 0 bases respectively, with 18 bases between them. Germline values: CDR1 MNHEY, CDR2 SMNVEV (reference sequence). This CDR3 contains 17 residues.

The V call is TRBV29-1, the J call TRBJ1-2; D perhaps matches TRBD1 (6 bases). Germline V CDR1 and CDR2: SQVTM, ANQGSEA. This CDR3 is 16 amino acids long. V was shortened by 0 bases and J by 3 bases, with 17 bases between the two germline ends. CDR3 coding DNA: TGCAGCGTTGAAGATGGAAGTCGGAGACAGGACTATGGCTACACCTTC. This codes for CSVEDGSRRQDYGYTF.